The rows below give T cell receptor beta chains drawn from one sample of a study of HIV-infected patients and healthy controls. TCRdb reanalysed the 5' RACE reads using MiXCR and keeps one entry per CDR3 protein. The sample lists roughly 8,900 distinct CDR3 sequences, under 6.5% occurring once. The sequenced sample was blood. The source is an adult in good health. CDR3s include the opening cysteine and the closing phenylalanine or tryptophan. A D gene is named only where the DNA matches it firmly. The size entry is marked missing in some rows and otherwise reads once, few, many or a size class.

J gene: TRBJ1-4; V gene: TRBV2; clone size: medium-sized; D gene: NA; CDR3 DNA: TGTGCCAGCAGTGCCATACAGGGCGGGTATGAAAAACTGTTTTTT; CDR3 protein: CASSAIQGGYEKLFF
J gene: TRBJ2-5; V gene: TRBV6-6; clone size: NA; D gene: NA; CDR3 DNA: TGTGCCAGCAGGACCACTGGACGGCACCAAGAGACCCAGTACTTC; CDR3 protein: CASRTTGRHQETQYF
J gene: TRBJ1-5; V gene: TRBV6-1; clone size: medium-sized; D gene: NA; CDR3 DNA: TGTGCCAGCAGTGAGGGGACATATCAGCCCCAGCATTTT; CDR3 protein: CASSEGTYQPQHF
J gene: TRBJ2-4; V gene: TRBV7-9; clone size: NA; D gene: NA; CDR3 DNA: TGTGCCAGCAGCGAGACAGGTCTAGCCAAAAACATTCAGTACTTC; CDR3 protein: CASSETGLAKNIQYF
J gene: TRBJ1-5; V gene: TRBV20-1; clone size: many; D gene: TRBD1; CDR3 DNA: TGCAGTGCAGGGGGCGGAATTAGCAATCAGCCCCAGCATTTT; CDR3 protein: CSAGGGISNQPQHF
J gene: TRBJ2-6; V gene: TRBV7-6; clone size: medium-sized; D gene: TRBD1; CDR3 DNA: TGTGCCAGCGGGGACAGGGGGAAGTACAACGTCCTGACTTTC; CDR3 protein: CASGDRGKYNVLTF
J gene: TRBJ2-1; V gene: TRBV25-1; clone size: many; D gene: TRBD2; CDR3 DNA: TGTGCCAGCAGTGATTTGGCCGGGGGGAGCTCCTACAATGAGCAGTTCTTC; CDR3 protein: CASSDLAGGSSYNEQFF
J gene: TRBJ2-7; V gene: TRBV6-5; clone size: many; D gene: NA; CDR3 DNA: TGTGCCAGCCGGTCACAAAACTACGAGCAGTACTTC; CDR3 protein: CASRSQNYEQYF
J gene: TRBJ2-3; V gene: TRBV13; clone size: many; D gene: NA; CDR3 DNA: TGTGCCAGCAGCTTCCATACAGGGTCCCCCATTGATACGCAGTATTTT; CDR3 protein: CASSFHTGSPIDTQYF
J gene: TRBJ2-2; V gene: TRBV19; clone size: many; D gene: NA; CDR3 DNA: TGTGCCAGTAGTATTGGGGCCAGGCGGAACACCGGGGAGCTGTTTTTT; CDR3 protein: CASSIGARRNTGELFF
J gene: TRBJ2-3; V gene: TRBV7-3; clone size: medium-sized; D gene: NA; CDR3 DNA: TGTGCCAGCAGCTTATTGGGGGCCAGCACAGATACGCAGTATTTT; CDR3 protein: CASSLLGASTDTQYF
J gene: TRBJ2-7; V gene: TRBV20-1; clone size: many; D gene: NA; CDR3 DNA: TGCAGTGCTAGCCCCATCCTTGGGGGGGCTTACAACTACGAGCAGTACTTC; CDR3 protein: CSASPILGGAYNYEQYF
J gene: TRBJ1-2; V gene: TRBV6-5; clone size: medium-sized; D gene: TRBD1; CDR3 DNA: TGTGCCAGCAGTTACGACAGGGGCTATGGCTACACCTTC; CDR3 protein: CASSYDRGYGYTF
J gene: TRBJ2-3; V gene: TRBV20-1; clone size: medium-sized; D gene: NA; CDR3 DNA: TGCAGTGCTAGAGGAGGTGTAGGGACAGATACGCAGTATTTT; CDR3 protein: CSARGGVGTDTQYF
J gene: TRBJ2-7; V gene: TRBV10-3; clone size: few; D gene: NA; CDR3 DNA: TGTGCCATCGGCAGCTACGAGCAGTACTTC; CDR3 protein: CAIGSYEQYF
J gene: TRBJ2-1; V gene: TRBV6-5; clone size: many; D gene: TRBD1; CDR3 DNA: TGTGCCAGCAGTTCGACAGGGGGTGCTAGCTCCTACAATGAGCAGTTCTTC; CDR3 protein: CASSSTGGASSYNEQFF
J gene: TRBJ2-7; V gene: TRBV6-5; clone size: medium-sized; D gene: NA; CDR3 DNA: TGTGCCAGCAGCCGGCCTACTAGGGTCTCTGACGAGCAGTACTTC; CDR3 protein: CASSRPTRVSDEQYF
J gene: TRBJ1-5; V gene: TRBV7-2; clone size: many; D gene: NA; CDR3 DNA: TGTGCCAGCGGGAGGCTGGAAGGGGCCCAGCATTTT; CDR3 protein: CASGRLEGAQHF
J gene: TRBJ1-1; V gene: TRBV19; clone size: many; D gene: TRBD1; CDR3 DNA: TGTGCCAGTAGTATTGCAGGGGGAATGGGGACTGAAGCTTTCTTT; CDR3 protein: CASSIAGGMGTEAFF
J gene: TRBJ1-2; V gene: TRBV12-3/TRBV12-4; clone size: many; D gene: NA; CDR3 DNA: TGTGCCAGCATCGAAGTTGGCTATGGCTACACCTTC; CDR3 protein: CASIEVGYGYTF
J gene: TRBJ1-6; V gene: TRBV20-1; clone size: many; D gene: NA; CDR3 DNA: TGCAGTGCTAGTTGGGCCTCGAGCTCCTATAATTCACCCCTCCACTTT; CDR3 protein: CSASWASSSYNSPLHF
J gene: TRBJ2-3; V gene: TRBV2; clone size: medium-sized; D gene: NA; CDR3 DNA: TGTGCCAGCAGTGCACAGGCGAGAACAGATACGCAGTATTTT; CDR3 protein: CASSAQARTDTQYF
J gene: TRBJ1-2; V gene: TRBV4-1; clone size: many; D gene: NA; CDR3 DNA: TGCGCCAGCAGCAAAGACAGATCTGAGGACTATGGCTACACCTTC; CDR3 protein: CASSKDRSEDYGYTF
J gene: TRBJ2-1; V gene: TRBV6-5; clone size: medium-sized; D gene: TRBD1; CDR3 DNA: TGTGCCAGCAGACCTAAGCCGGAAGGACAGGGGAGGTTGAATGAGCAGTTCTTC; CDR3 protein: CASRPKPEGQGRLNEQFF
J gene: TRBJ1-4; V gene: TRBV20-1; clone size: NA; D gene: TRBD1; CDR3 DNA: TGCAGTGCTAGAGATCGTCTAGGGGGCGTGAATGAAAAACTGTTTTTT; CDR3 protein: CSARDRLGGVNEKLFF
J gene: TRBJ1-3; V gene: TRBV5-4; clone size: many; D gene: NA; CDR3 DNA: TGTGCCAGCAGCTTGTCTAGATCTGGAAACACCATATATTTT; CDR3 protein: CASSLSRSGNTIYF
J gene: TRBJ1-5; V gene: TRBV12-3/TRBV12-4; clone size: medium-sized; D gene: NA; CDR3 DNA: TGTGCCAGCAGTCCGGGGAGCAATCAGCCCCAGCATTTT; CDR3 protein: CASSPGSNQPQHF
J gene: TRBJ2-2; V gene: TRBV9; clone size: many; D gene: TRBD1; CDR3 DNA: TGTGCCAGCAGCCCCCGGACAGGGTATGCCGGGGAGCTGTTTTTT; CDR3 protein: CASSPRTGYAGELFF
J gene: TRBJ2-7; V gene: TRBV6-6; clone size: few; D gene: NA; CDR3 DNA: TGTGCCAGCCTAGGGGGGTACGAGCAGTACTTC; CDR3 protein: CASLGGYEQYF
J gene: TRBJ1-1; V gene: TRBV6-5; clone size: few; D gene: NA; CDR3 DNA: TGTGCCAGCAGTACTGCCGGGAACACTGAAGCTTTCTTT; CDR3 protein: CASSTAGNTEAFF
J gene: TRBJ2-1; V gene: TRBV7-2; clone size: medium-sized; D gene: TRBD1; CDR3 DNA: TGTGCCAGCAGCCCCCGGACAGGGAGGATGTCCTACAATGAGCAGTTCTTC; CDR3 protein: CASSPRTGRMSYNEQFF
J gene: TRBJ2-3; V gene: TRBV28; clone size: NA; D gene: TRBD1; CDR3 DNA: TGTGCCAGCAGACGGACAGGGCTAAGCACAGATACGCAGTATTTT; CDR3 protein: CASRRTGLSTDTQYF
J gene: TRBJ2-5; V gene: TRBV6-2/TRBV6-3; clone size: many; D gene: TRBD1; CDR3 DNA: TGTGCCAGCAGTATGAACCGGGACAGGTTTATCGGACAAGAGACCCAGTACTTC; CDR3 protein: CASSMNRDRFIGQETQYF
J gene: TRBJ1-2; V gene: TRBV6-6; clone size: medium-sized; D gene: NA; CDR3 DNA: TGTGCCAGCAGCCGAGACCCCTTTACTACCCGACATGGAAGTCGTAATGGCTACACCTTC; CDR3 protein: CASSRDPFTTRHGSRNGYTF
J gene: TRBJ2-3; V gene: TRBV28; clone size: medium-sized; D gene: NA; CDR3 DNA: TGTGCCAGCAGTCCGTTTATGGGCGCCCACACAGATACGCAGTATTTT; CDR3 protein: CASSPFMGAHTDTQYF
J gene: TRBJ1-1; V gene: TRBV28; clone size: medium-sized; D gene: NA; CDR3 DNA: TGTGCCAGCAGTTTACTGAACACTGAAGCTTTCTTT; CDR3 protein: CASSLLNTEAFF
J gene: TRBJ2-7; V gene: TRBV7-2; clone size: many; D gene: TRBD1; CDR3 DNA: TGTGCCAGCAGCTTAGTACAGGGGGACTACGAGCAGTACTTC; CDR3 protein: CASSLVQGDYEQYF